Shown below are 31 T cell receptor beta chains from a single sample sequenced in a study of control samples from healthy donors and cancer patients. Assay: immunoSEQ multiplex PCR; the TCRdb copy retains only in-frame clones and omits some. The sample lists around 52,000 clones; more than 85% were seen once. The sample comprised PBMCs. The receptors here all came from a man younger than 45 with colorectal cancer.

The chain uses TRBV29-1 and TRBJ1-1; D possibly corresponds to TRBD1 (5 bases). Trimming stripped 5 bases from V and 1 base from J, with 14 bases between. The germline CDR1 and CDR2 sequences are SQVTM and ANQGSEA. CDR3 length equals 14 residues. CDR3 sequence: CSVRGGPTNTEAFF. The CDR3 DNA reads TGCAGCGTTCGTGGGGGTCCGACGAACACTGAAGCTTTCTTT.

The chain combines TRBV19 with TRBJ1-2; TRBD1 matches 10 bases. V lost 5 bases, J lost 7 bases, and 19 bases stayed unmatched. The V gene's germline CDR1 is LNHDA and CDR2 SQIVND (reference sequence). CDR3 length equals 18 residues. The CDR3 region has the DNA TGTGCCAGTAGTGCTTGGGACAGGGGCCGTTCAGTTGAAAGTGGCTACACCTTC. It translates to CASSAWDRGRSVESGYTF.

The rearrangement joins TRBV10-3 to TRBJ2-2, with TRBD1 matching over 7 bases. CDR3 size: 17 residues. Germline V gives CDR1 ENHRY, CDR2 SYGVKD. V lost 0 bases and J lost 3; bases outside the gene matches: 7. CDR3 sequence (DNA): TGTGCCATCAGTGAGTCGACCCCGGGACAGTACACCGGGGAGCTGTTTTTT. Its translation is CAISESTPGQYTGELFF.

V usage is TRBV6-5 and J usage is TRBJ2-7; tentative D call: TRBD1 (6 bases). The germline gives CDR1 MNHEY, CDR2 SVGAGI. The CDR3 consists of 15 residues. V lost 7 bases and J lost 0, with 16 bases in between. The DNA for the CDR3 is TGTGCCAGCACCGTACTTTCGGACAGCTCCTACGAGCAGTACGTC. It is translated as CASTVLSDSSYEQYV.

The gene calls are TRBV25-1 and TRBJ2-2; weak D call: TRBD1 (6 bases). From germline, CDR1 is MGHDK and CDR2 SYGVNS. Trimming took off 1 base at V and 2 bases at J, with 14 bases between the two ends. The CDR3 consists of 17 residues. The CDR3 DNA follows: TGTGCCAGCAGTGAATTTGGGTCGACAGGCAACACCGGGGAGCTGTTTTTT. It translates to CASSEFGSTGNTGELFF.

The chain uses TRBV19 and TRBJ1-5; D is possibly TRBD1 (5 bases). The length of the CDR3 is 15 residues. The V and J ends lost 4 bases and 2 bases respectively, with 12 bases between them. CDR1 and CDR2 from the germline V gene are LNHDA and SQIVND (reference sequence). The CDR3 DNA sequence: TGTGCCAGTAGTAACTTCCCGACAGGCAATCAGCCCCAGCATTTT. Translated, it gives CASSNFPTGNQPQHF.

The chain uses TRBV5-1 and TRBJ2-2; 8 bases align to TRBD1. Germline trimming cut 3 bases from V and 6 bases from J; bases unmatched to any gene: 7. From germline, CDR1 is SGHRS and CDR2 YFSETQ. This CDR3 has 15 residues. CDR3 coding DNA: TGCGCCAGCAGCTCGAGACAGGGGTCCCCCGGGGAGCTGTTTTTT. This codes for CASSSRQGSPGELFF.

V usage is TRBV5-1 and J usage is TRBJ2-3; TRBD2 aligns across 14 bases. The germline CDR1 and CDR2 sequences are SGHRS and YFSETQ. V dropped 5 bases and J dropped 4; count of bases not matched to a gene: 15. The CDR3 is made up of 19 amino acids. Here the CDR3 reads CASSPGLAGGPPPPDTQYF. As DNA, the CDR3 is TGCGCCAGCAGTCCTGGACTAGCGGGGGGCCCACCCCCCCCAGATACGCAGTATTTT.

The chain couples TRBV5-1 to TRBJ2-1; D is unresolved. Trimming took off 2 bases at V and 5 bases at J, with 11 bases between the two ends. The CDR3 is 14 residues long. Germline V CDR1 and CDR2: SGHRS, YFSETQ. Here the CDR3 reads CASSFNGHHNEQFF. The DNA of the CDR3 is TGCGCCAGCAGCTTTAATGGTCACCACAATGAGCAGTTCTTC.

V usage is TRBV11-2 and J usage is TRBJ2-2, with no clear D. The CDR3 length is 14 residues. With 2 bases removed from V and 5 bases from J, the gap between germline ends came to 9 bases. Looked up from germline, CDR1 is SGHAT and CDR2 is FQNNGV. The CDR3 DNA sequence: TGTGCCAGCAGCTTAAGGTCCAGAACCGGGGAGCTGTTTTTT. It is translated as CASSLRSRTGELFF.

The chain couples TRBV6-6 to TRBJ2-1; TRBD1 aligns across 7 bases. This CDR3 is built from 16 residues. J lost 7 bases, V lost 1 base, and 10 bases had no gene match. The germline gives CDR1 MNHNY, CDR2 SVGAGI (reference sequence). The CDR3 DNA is TGTGCCAGCAGTTACTTTCGGGACAGCCTTAGGAATGAGCAGTTCTTC. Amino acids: CASSYFRDSLRNEQFF.

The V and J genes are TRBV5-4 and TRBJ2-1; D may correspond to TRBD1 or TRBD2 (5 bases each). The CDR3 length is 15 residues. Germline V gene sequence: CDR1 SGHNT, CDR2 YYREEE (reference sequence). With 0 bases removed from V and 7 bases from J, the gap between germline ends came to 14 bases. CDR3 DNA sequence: TGTGCCAGCAGCTTGGGGTCCTCTGGGGGTAATGAGCAGTTCTTC. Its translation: CASSLGSSGGNEQFF.

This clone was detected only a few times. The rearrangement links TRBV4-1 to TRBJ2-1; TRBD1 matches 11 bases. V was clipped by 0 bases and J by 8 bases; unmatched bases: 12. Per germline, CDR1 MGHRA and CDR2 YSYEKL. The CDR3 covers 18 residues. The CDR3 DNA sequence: TGCGCCAGCAGCCAAGATAATTGGACAGGGGGCAAGAGGTATGAGCAGTTCTTC. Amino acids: CASSQDNWTGGKRYEQFF.

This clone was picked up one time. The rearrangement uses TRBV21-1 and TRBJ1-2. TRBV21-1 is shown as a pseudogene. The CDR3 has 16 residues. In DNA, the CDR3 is TGTGCCAGCAATGGTTCCCGAGGACCCCCTCTCTATGGCTACACCTTC. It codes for CASNGSRGPPLYGYTF.

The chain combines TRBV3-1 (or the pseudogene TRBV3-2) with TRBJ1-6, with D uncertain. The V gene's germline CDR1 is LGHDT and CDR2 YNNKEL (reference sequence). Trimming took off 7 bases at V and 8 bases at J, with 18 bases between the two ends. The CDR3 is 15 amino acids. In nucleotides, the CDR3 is TGTGCCAGCAAAGAGACTCATGGAGGCGATTCACCCCTCCACTTT. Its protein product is CASKETHGGDSPLHF.

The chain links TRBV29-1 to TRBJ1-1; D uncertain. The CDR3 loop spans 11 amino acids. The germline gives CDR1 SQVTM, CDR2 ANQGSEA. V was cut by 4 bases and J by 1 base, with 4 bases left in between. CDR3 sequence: CSVGRNTEAFF. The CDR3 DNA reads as TGCAGCGTTGGCCGGAACACTGAAGCTTTCTTT.

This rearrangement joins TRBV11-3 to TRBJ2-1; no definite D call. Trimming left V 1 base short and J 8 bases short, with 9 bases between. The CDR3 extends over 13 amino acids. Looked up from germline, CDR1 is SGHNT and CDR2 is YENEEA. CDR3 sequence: CASSLGFNYEQFF. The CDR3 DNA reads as TGTGCCAGCAGCTTAGGCTTTAACTATGAGCAGTTCTTC.

The CDR3 is CASRTGAGGTTGELFF. CDR3 in DNA: TGTGCCAGTAGAACTGGGGCAGGGGGCACGACCGGGGAGCTGTTTTTT. The rearrangement uses TRBV19 and TRBJ2-2; 8 bases are a match to TRBD1. V lost 6 bases and J lost 5; bases outside the gene matches: 11. The V gene's germline CDR1 is LNHDA and CDR2 SQIVND (reference sequence). The CDR3 contains 16 residues.

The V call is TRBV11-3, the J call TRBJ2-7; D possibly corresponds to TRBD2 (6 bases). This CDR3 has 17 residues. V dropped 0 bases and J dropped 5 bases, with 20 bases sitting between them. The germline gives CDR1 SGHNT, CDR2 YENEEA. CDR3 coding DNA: TGTGCCAGCAGCTTAGATGGGGGGATACGGACGGAGGACGAGCAGTACGTC. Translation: CASSLDGGIRTEDEQYV.

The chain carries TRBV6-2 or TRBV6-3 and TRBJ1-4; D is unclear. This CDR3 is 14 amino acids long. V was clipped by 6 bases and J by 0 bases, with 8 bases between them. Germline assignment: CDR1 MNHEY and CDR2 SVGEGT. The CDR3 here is CASSSPATNEKLFF. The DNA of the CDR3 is TGTGCCAGCAGCTCTCCCGCAACTAATGAAAAACTGTTTTTT.

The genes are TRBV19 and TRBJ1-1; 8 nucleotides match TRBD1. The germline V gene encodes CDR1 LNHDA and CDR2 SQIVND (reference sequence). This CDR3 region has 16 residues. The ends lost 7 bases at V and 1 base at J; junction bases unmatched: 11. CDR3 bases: TGTGCCAGTACAAGGACAGGGTCTTATTCGAACACTGAAGCTTTCTTT. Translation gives CASTRTGSYSNTEAFF.

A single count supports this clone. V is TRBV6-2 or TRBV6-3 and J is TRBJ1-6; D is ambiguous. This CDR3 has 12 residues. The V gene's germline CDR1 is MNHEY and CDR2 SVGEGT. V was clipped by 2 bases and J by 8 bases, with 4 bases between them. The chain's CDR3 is CASSYGDSPLHF. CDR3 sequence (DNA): TGTGCCAGCAGTTACGGGGATTCACCCCTCCACTTT.

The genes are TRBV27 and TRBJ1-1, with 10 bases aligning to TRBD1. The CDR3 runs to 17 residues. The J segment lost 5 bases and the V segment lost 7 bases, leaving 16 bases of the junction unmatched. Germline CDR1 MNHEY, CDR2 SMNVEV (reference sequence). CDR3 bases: TGTGCCAGCATCACAACCCCGGGACAGGGGTCTAGAACTGAAGCTTTCTTT. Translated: CASITTPGQGSRTEAFF.

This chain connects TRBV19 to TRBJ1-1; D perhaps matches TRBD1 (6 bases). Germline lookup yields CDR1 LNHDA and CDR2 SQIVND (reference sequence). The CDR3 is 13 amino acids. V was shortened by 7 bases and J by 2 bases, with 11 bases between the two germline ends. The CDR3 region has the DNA TGTGCCAGTAAAAACAGGGTTAACACTGAAGCTTTCTTT. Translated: CASKNRVNTEAFF.

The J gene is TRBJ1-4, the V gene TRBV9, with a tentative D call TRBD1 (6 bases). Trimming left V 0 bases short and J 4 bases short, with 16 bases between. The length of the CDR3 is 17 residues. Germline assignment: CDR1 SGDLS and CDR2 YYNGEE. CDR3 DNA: TGTGCCAGCAGCGTAGGGAGGGGGGCAGGTCTTAATGAAAAACTGTTTTTT. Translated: CASSVGRGAGLNEKLFF.

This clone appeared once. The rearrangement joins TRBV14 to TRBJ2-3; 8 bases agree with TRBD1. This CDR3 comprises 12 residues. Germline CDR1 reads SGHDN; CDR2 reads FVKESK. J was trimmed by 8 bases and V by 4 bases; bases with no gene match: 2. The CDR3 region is CASSRTGGTQYF. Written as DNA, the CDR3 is TGTGCCAGCAGCCGCACAGGGGGTACGCAGTATTTT. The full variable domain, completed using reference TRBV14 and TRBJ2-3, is EAGVTQFPSHSVIEKGQTVTLRCDPISGHDNLYWYRRVMGKEIKFLLHFVKESKQDESGMPNNRFLAERTGGTYSTLKVQPAELEDSGVYFCASSRTGGTQYFGPGTRLTVL.

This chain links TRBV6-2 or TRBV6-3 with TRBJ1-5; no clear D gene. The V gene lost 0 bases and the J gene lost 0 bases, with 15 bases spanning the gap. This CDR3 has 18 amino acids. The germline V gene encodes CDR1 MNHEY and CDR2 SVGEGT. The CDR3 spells CASSYSILGFRSNQPQHF. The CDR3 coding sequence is TGTGCCAGCAGTTACTCTATCCTTGGTTTTCGTAGCAATCAGCCCCAGCATTTT.

CDR3 in DNA: TGTGCCAGCAGCTTAGCGAGGATTGATAGCAATCAGCCCCAGCATTTT. It codes for CASSLARIDSNQPQHF. V gene TRBV7-4 combines with J gene TRBJ1-5; D gene uncertain. Germline values: CDR1 SGHVT, CDR2 SQSDAQ. Between the trimmed V and J ends, which lost 0 bases and 0 bases, there was a span of 9 bases. The CDR3 is 16 residues long.

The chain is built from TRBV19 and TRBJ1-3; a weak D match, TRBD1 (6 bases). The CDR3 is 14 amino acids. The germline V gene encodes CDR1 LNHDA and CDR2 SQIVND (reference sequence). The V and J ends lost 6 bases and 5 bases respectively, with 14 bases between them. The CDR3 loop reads CASSLLDSRNTIYF. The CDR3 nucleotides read TGTGCCAGTAGCCTCTTGGACAGCAGAAACACCATATATTTT.

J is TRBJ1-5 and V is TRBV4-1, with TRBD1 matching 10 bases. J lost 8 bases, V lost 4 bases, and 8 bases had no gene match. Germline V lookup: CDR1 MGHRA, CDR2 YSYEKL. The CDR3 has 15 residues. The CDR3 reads CASSPGQGSGKPQHF. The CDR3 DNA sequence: TGCGCCAGCAGCCCGGGACAGGGGAGCGGGAAGCCCCAGCATTTT.

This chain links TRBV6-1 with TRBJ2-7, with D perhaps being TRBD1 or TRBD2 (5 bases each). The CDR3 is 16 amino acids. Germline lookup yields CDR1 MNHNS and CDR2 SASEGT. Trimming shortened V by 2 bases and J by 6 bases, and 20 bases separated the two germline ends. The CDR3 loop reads CASSELEGRDRFEQYF. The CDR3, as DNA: TGTGCCAGCAGTGAACTCGAGGGGAGAGACAGATTCGAGCAGTACTTC.